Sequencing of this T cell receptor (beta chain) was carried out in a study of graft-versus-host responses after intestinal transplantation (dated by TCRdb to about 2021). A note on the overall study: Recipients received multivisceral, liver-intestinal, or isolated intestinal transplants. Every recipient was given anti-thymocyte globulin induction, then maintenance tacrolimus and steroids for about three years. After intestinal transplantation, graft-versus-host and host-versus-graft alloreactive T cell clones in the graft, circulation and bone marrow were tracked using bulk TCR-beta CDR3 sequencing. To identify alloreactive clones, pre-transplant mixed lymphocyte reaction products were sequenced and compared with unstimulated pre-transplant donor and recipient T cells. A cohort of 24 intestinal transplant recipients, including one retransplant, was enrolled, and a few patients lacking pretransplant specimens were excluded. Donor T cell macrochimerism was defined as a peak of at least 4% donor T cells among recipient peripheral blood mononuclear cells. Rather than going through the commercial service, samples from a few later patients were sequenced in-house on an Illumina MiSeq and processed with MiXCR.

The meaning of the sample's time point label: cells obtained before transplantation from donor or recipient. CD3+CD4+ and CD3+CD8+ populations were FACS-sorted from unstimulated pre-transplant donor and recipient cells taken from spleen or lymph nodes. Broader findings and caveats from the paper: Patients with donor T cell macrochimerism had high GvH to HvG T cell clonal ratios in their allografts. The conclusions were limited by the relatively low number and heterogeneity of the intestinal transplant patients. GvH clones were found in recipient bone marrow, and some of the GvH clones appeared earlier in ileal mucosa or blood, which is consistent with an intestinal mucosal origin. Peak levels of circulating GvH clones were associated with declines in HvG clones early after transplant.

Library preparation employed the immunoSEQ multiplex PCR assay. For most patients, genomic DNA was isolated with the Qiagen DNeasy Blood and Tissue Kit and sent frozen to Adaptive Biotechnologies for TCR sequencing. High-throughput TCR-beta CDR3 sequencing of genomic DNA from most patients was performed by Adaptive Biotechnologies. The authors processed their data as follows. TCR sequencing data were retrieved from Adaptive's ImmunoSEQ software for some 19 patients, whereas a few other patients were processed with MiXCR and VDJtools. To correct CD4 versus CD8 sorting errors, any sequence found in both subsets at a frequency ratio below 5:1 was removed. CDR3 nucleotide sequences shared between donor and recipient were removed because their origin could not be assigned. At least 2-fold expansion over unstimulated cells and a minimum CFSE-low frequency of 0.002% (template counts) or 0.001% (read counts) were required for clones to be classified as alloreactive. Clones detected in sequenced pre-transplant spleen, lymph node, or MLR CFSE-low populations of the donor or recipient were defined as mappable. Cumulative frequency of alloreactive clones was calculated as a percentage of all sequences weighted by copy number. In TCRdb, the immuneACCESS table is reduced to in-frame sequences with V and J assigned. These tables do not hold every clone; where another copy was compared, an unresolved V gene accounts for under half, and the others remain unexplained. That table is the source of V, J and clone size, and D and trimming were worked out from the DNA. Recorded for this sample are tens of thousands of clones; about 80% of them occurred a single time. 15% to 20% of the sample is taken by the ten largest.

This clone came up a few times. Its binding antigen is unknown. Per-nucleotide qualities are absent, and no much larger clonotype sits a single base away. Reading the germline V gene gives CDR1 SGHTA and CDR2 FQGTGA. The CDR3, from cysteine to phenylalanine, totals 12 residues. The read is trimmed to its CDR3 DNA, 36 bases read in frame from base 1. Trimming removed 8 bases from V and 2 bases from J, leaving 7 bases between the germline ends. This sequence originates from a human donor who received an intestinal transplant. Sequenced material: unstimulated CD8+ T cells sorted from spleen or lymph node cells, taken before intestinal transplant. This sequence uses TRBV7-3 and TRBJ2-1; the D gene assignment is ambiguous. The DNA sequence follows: TGTGCCAGCCAAGAGCCCTACAATGAGCAGTTCTTC. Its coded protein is CASQEPYNEQFF.